What follows describes a single T cell receptor (beta chain). Its antigen is not known. CDR3 length: 15 residues. Trimming removed 4 bases at V and 1 base at J, with 13 bases between. The V gene's germline CDR1 is SGHAT and CDR2 FQNNGV. The data derive from a study of cytomegalovirus exposure and HLA in healthy donors. 60 Vbeta and 13 Jbeta primers were used in PCR. Assay used: immunoSEQ multiplex PCR; TCRdb lists only in-frame clones, some missing. The sample includes 95,000 to 100,000 clones, 75% to 90% seen only once; the top ten take less than 5%. Study-level results: The study flagged some 170 TCR beta chains as cytomegalovirus-associated.

This chain links TRBV11-2 with TRBJ1-2, with D perhaps TRBD1 (5 bases). Specimen: PBMCs. The clonotype comes from a man younger than 40 in good health and CMV-seronegative. This CDR3 is CASSSLWRGNYGYTF. CDR3 coding DNA: TGTGCCAGCAGCTCCCTGTGGAGGGGTAACTATGGCTACACCTTC.